The following is a T cell receptor (beta chain) sequence with its context. Its antigen is not identified. The entry originates in a study of cytomegalovirus exposure and HLA in healthy donors. Whole-study context: Later, an analysis reported that the 100 to 150 validation repertoires had used the same platform as the 500 to 800 first-cohort repertoires.

Germline lookup yields CDR1 LNHDA and CDR2 SQIVND (reference sequence). This CDR3 has 17 residues. V lost 3 bases and J lost 2; bases outside the gene matches: 11. Study-level results: First-cohort TCR clusters were later found to tend to co-occur in the 120 validation repertoires. Specificity for CMV antigens was confirmed in vitro for three of the CMV-associated chains. Altogether, some 170 TCR beta chains were recorded as cytomegalovirus-associated.

TCRdb keeps only in-frame clones here, not all; method: immunoSEQ multiplex PCR. Of roughly 120,000 clones in the sample, 88% were seen once. The TCR sequence derives from a man younger than 35 in good health and CMV-seropositive. The source material was PBMCs. V gene TRBV19 combines with J gene TRBJ1-1; TRBD1 aligns across 8 bases. CDR3 nucleotides: TGTGCCAGTAGTATTCGGCCGACCGGACAGGGAAACACTGAAGCTTTCTTT. It is translated as CASSIRPTGQGNTEAFF.